The present TCR beta chain was sequenced within a study of T-cell memory formation after mild COVID-19. On the study more broadly: Largely, the TCR clusters proved donor specific.

Study-level results: Contracting clones, day 15 to 85, had balanced CD4/CD8, and later expanders favored CD4+. Among CD4+ contracting clones, most were CM and EM, and CD8+ ones EMRA. The appearance of some responding clones in pre-infection memory suggested that cross-reactive memory joined.

One entry per CDR3 protein, called by TCRdb with MiXCR from the 5' RACE reads. The sample lists a few hundred thousand distinct CDR3 sequences, about 23% occurring once. The CDR3 extends over 15 amino acids. Remarks on this clonotype: Antigen unknown.

This clonotype originated in an adult woman who had mild COVID-19 (a few samples of this study predate the infection). Cell type and time point are not known. The sequencing input was PBMCs or a T cell subset sorted from them (not recorded which). The chain recombines TRBV21-1 with TRBJ2-7. TRBV21-1 has pseudogene status. The CDR3 here is CASSGLAPSSYEQYF. CDR3 in DNA: TGTGCCAGCAGCGGCTTGGCACCTAGCTCCTACGAGCAGTACTTC.